The sequence of this T cell receptor beta chain was determined in a study of T cell clonotyping in hematopoietic cell transplantation. Points from the study as a whole: After transplant, recipient diversity fell while pathologically expanded clonotypes grew through day 180. Few recipient clonotypes overlapped donors; over 95% were de novo at given depth.

The CDR3 consists of 16 residues. Germline assignment: CDR1 ENHRY and CDR2 SYGVKD. Trimming took 3 bases from V and 3 from J; bases not matched to a gene: 6. Worth noting for this clone: No antigen is known for it.

Assay used: immunoSEQ multiplex PCR; TCRdb lists only in-frame clones, some missing. This table holds approximately 41,000 clones, roughly 96% found once. The chain carries TRBV10-3 and TRBJ2-3; the match to TRBD1 covers 10 bases. Material for sequencing was peripheral blood mononuclear cells. The origin of this receptor is a man aged 25 to 45 in good health. Some clones in this sample may be carry-over from other donors' samples. CDR3 DNA: TGTGCCATCAGTGAACCGGGACAGGGGTCGACAGATACGCAGTATTTT. This encodes CAISEPGQGSTDTQYF.